One sample yielded the 2 T cell receptor beta chains listed below, sequenced in a study of response to subunit inactivated influenza vaccine. TCRdb called the RT-PCR reads again in MiXCR, with one record for every CDR3 protein. The sample holds about 570,000 distinct CDR3 sequences; about 10% are singletons and the top ten take 9.5% to 11%. This sample also belongs to another study, concerning T cells expressing NK-cell markers. That paper notes: Researchers built TCR beta cDNA using 5'RACE template switching with UMIs.

Sequenced material: PBMCs from blood, taken on the day of vaccination. All receptors derive from a man aged 50 or older who received an inactivated influenza vaccine.

Comments on this clonotype: At one end the junction does not follow the germline gene, possibly because of a read error. This chain links TRBV28 with TRBJ2-1; no clear D gene. Per the germline V gene, CDR1 is MDHEN and CDR2 is SYDVKM. The CDR3 has 12 residues. The CDR3 loop reads CPSSSRAREQFF. CDR3 bases: TGTCCCAGCAGTAGCCGGGCCCGTGAGCAGTTCTTC.

This clonotype came up once. The rearrangement joins TRBV12-3 or TRBV12-4 to TRBJ2-5, with D possibly matching TRBD2 (7 bases). The CDR3 is 14 amino acids. Trimming left V 7 bases short and J 1 base short, with 13 bases between. The CDR3 DNA follows: TGTGCCAGCATGGCTGCGGGGGCCCAAGAGACCCAGTACTTC. It yields the protein CASMAAGAQETQYF.